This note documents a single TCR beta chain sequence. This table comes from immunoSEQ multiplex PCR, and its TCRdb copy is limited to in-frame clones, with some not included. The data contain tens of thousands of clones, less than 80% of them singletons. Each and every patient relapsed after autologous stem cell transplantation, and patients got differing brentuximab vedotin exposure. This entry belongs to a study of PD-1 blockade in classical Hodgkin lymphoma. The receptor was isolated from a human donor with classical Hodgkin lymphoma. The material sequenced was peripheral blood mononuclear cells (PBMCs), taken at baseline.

The CDR3, as DNA: TGTGCCAGCAGCTTACGCGGGGAAGGTACGACTGAAGCTTTCTTT. Translation gives CASSLRGEGTTEAFF. This rearrangement joins TRBV7-3 to TRBJ1-1, with no clear D. The germline V and J ends were trimmed by 2 bases and 5 bases, with 15 bases remaining between them. CDR1 is SGHTA and CDR2 is FQGTGA in the germline V gene. The CDR3 runs 15 residues.